The clone carrying this T cell receptor (beta chain) was observed a handful of times. The data derive from a study of radiotherapy plus CTLA-4 blockade in lung cancer. This CDR3 is 14 amino acids long. Trimming stripped 3 bases from V and 6 bases from J, with 12 bases between. Germline V gene lookup returns CDR1 MNHNS and CDR2 SASEGT. TCRdb keeps only in-frame clones here, not all; method: immunoSEQ multiplex PCR. This table has over 70,000 clones, around 86% appearing once. The genes are TRBV6-1 and TRBJ1-5; D unclear. This receptor was taken from a human donor with non-small cell lung cancer who had a partial response to radiotherapy plus ipilimumab. Sequences were derived from peripheral blood, sampled from a patient treated with radiotherapy plus ipilimumab. The CDR3 loop reads CASSEAGNRQPQHF. The DNA for the CDR3 is TGTGCCAGCAGTGAGGCAGGAAACCGTCAGCCCCAGCATTTT.